Presented here are 16 T cell receptor beta chains from one specimen sequenced in a study of T-cell reconstitution after alpha-beta-depleted transplantation in children. The authors prepared the TCRbeta library with unique molecular identifiers. A single record per CDR3 protein comes from TCRdb applying MiXCR to the PCR reads. The sample lists around 370,000 distinct CDR3 sequences; over 9% were seen once. Sequenced here: PBMCs from the stem cell graft donor, sampled from the stem cell graft. All receptors come from a human donor who donated a stem cell graft to a child with acute lymphoblastic leukemia.

This chain links TRBV24-1 with TRBJ2-2; a possible D gene is TRBD1 (5 bases). Germline loops: CDR1 KGHDR, CDR2 SFDVKD. CDR3 length equals 12 residues. Trimming shortened V by 7 bases and J by 4 bases, and 6 bases separated the two germline ends. In DNA, the CDR3 is TGTGCCACCAGGGACACCACCGGGGAGCTGTTTTTT. It specifies CATRDTTGELFF.

This clonotype has more than one count but fewer than ten. This chain uses TRBV4-2 with TRBJ2-7, with 8 bases matching TRBD2. The CDR3 runs 17 residues. J lost 7 bases, V lost 1 base, and 15 bases had no gene match. CDR1 LGHNA and CDR2 YNFKEQ come from the germline V gene. The CDR3 spells CASSQVAQGGRPGEQYF. As DNA, the CDR3 is TGTGCCAGCAGCCAAGTTGCCCAGGGCGGGAGGCCGGGGGAGCAGTACTTC.

The table lists this clonotype with a few counts. The V gene is TRBV11-1, the J gene TRBJ2-5; possible D gene TRBD2, 5 bases. This CDR3 has 18 residues. Germline CDR1 reads SGHAT; CDR2 reads FQDESV (reference sequence). Trimming stripped 0 bases from V and 4 bases from J, with 21 bases between. CDR3 region: CASSLAVGDSWFGETQYF. The CDR3 DNA sequence: TGTGCCAGCAGCTTAGCGGTGGGAGATTCATGGTTCGGAGAGACCCAGTACTTC. The variable domain in full, with the rest retrieved from reference TRBV11-1 and TRBJ2-5, is EAEVAQSPRYKITEKSQAVAFWCDPISGHATLYWYRQILGQGPELLVQFQDESVVDDSQLPKDRFSAERLKGVDSTLKIQPAELGDSAMYLCASSLAVGDSWFGETQYFGPGTRLLVL.

The chain is built from TRBV2 and TRBJ2-7; TRBD1 matches 12 bases. V lost 9 bases to trimming and J lost 6 bases; unmatched junction nucleotides: 6. CDR1 SNHLY and CDR2 FYNNEI come from the germline V gene. The CDR3 consists of 13 residues. Here the CDR3 DNA reads TGTGCCAGTCACCGGGACAGGGGGCTCGAGCAGTACTTC. It specifies CASHRDRGLEQYF.

There are a few counts of this clonotype. The J gene is TRBJ2-2, the V gene TRBV6-2 or TRBV6-3; 9 bases align to TRBD2. Germline-derived CDR1 and CDR2 are MNHEY and SVGEGT. This CDR3 has 15 amino acids. Unmatched junction bases numbered 5, after V lost 5 bases and J lost 4 bases. The CDR3 DNA follows: TGTGCCAGCAGTCGTGGTAGCGGGAGCACCGGGGAGCTGTTTTTT. Translating it yields CASSRGSGSTGELFF.

This clonotype was picked up many times. J is TRBJ1-4 and V is TRBV20-1, with D maybe TRBD1 (6 bases). The germline V gene has CDR1 DFQATT and CDR2 SNEGSKA (reference sequence). V dropped 0 bases and J dropped 4 bases, with 12 bases sitting between them. The CDR3 runs to 15 residues. The CDR3 is CSARDPGQSNEKLFF. In DNA form, the CDR3 reads TGCAGTGCTAGAGATCCAGGACAGAGTAATGAAAAACTGTTTTTT.

The sample holds many counts of this clonotype. The rearrangement uses TRBV12-3 or TRBV12-4 and TRBJ2-7; 8 positions match TRBD1. This CDR3 comprises 12 residues. The V gene end was trimmed by 3 bases and the J gene end by 5 bases; junction bases not matched to a gene: 0. CDR3 sequence reads: CASSLTGDEQYF. As DNA, the CDR3 is TGTGCCAGCAGTTTGACAGGGGACGAGCAGTACTTC.

This clonotype came up a few times. The V gene is TRBV20-1, the J gene TRBJ2-1; TRBD2 matches 13 bases. CDR1 DFQATT and CDR2 SNEGSKA come from the germline V gene (reference sequence). The CDR3 length is 16 residues. Trimming took 6 bases from V and 6 from J; bases not matched to a gene: 11. CDR3 in amino acids: CSAPHLRTSGSNEQFF. The CDR3 region has the DNA TGCAGTGCCCCCCACCTAAGGACTAGCGGGAGCAATGAGCAGTTCTTC.

This clonotype was seen a handful of times. This chain connects TRBV28 to TRBJ2-7; the match to TRBD1 covers 7 bases. The CDR3 extends over 12 amino acids. The V gene end was trimmed by 6 bases and the J gene end by 4 bases; junction bases not matched to a gene: 3. Germline lookup yields CDR1 MDHEN and CDR2 SYDVKM. The CDR3 reads CASRSTGYEQYF. CDR3 DNA sequence: TGTGCCAGCAGATCGACAGGGTACGAGCAGTACTTC.

V and J are TRBV5-1 and TRBJ2-1; 9 nucleotides align to TRBD2. V trimming: 9 bases; J trimming: 4 bases; junction bases outside the gene matches: 20. The germline V gene has CDR1 SGHRS and CDR2 YFSETQ. The CDR3 spans 18 residues. The CDR3 here is CATRRQGVAGALYNEQFF. In nucleotides, the CDR3 is TGCGCCACCAGGAGACAGGGAGTAGCGGGAGCCCTATACAATGAGCAGTTCTTC.

This chain links TRBV27 with TRBJ2-7, with D possibly TRBD2 on 7 matching bases. Trimming stripped 0 bases from V and 2 bases from J, with 14 bases between. The CDR3 has 16 residues. Germline V gene lookup returns CDR1 MNHEY and CDR2 SMNVEV (reference sequence). The CDR3 here is CASSLSGGGRAYEQYF. CDR3 sequence (DNA): TGTGCCAGCAGTTTATCTGGGGGCGGGAGAGCCTACGAGCAGTACTTC.

This clonotype occurred a few times. The rearrangement links TRBV5-6 to TRBJ2-5, with TRBD2 matching 9 bases. V lost 1 base, J lost 5 bases, and 6 bases stayed unmatched. Germline V CDR1 and CDR2: SGHDT, YYEEEE. The CDR3 runs 15 residues. CDR3 in DNA: TGTGCCAGCAGCTTGAATAGCGGGAGTTGGGAGACCCAGTACTTC. Encoded protein: CASSLNSGSWETQYF.

The rearrangement uses TRBV7-3 and TRBJ2-7; either TRBD1 or TRBD2 may fit D (5 bases each). This CDR3 has 16 residues. Germline lookup yields CDR1 SGHTA and CDR2 FQGTGA. V was cut by 3 bases and J by 5 bases, with 20 bases left in between. The CDR3 DNA is TGTGCCAGCAGCTTGGGCGCTCCACAGGAGGTGAACGAGCAGTACTTC. Its protein product is CASSLGAPQEVNEQYF.

The J gene is TRBJ2-1, the V gene TRBV12-3 or TRBV12-4; TRBD2 matches at 12 bases. The CDR3 is 14 amino acids. V was clipped by 4 bases and J by 9 bases; unmatched bases: 4. The CDR3 region is CASSSRTSGTEQFF. The DNA for the CDR3 is TGTGCCAGCAGTTCTAGGACTAGCGGGACTGAGCAGTTCTTC.

The sample holds a few counts of this clonotype. V gene TRBV5-1 combines with J gene TRBJ2-1; 7 nucleotides agree with TRBD1. With 0 bases clipped from V and 1 base from J, the junction kept 7 bases outside the gene matches. The CDR3 extends over 17 amino acids. Germline CDR1 SGHRS, CDR2 YFSETQ. The DNA for the CDR3 is TGCGCCAGCAGCTTGGAGGGGGCCCCAATATCCTACAATGAGCAGTTCTTC. Its protein is CASSLEGAPISYNEQFF. Complete variable domain (other parts from reference TRBV5-1 and TRBJ2-1): KAGVTQTPRYLIKTRGQQVTLSCSPISGHRSVSWYQQTPGQGLQFLFEYFSETQRNKGNFPGRFSGRQFSNSRSEMNVSTLELGDSALYLCASSLEGAPISYNEQFFGPGTRLTVL.

In its sample, this clonotype was seen many times. The rearrangement uses TRBV20-1 and TRBJ2-4; a possible D gene is TRBD1 (6 bases). The V end lost 0 bases, the J end lost 5 bases, and 14 bases lay between the germline ends. The germline V gene encodes CDR1 DFQATT and CDR2 SNEGSKA (reference sequence). This CDR3 has 15 residues. The CDR3 region is CSARDSGQPQNIQYF. Written as DNA, the CDR3 is TGCAGTGCTAGAGATTCTGGACAGCCGCAAAACATTCAGTACTTC.